This TCR beta chain derives from a study of blood T cell repertoires in COVID-19. Trimming took 6 bases from V and 1 from J, leaving 9 bases between them. The V gene's germline CDR1 is SQVTM and CDR2 ANQGSEA. The CDR3 loop spans 12 amino acids. Clones were sequenced by immunoSEQ multiplex PCR, and TCRdb holds only the in-frame ones, with some missing. The data hold 150,000 to 200,000 clones, with about 80% observed a single time. The sequence was collected from a woman aged 40 to 49 with COVID-19, enrolled during active disease. The rearrangement joins TRBV29-1 to TRBJ1-1; a possible D gene is TRBD1 (6 bases). Specimen: peripheral blood. DNA for the CDR3: TGCAGCGTCCAACAGGGGAACACTGAAGCTTTCTTT. It yields the protein CSVQQGNTEAFF.